This TCR beta chain was profiled in a study of tumor-infiltrating lymphocytes in primary liver carcinoma. Study at large: Patients were men and women aged 30 to 69 years.

RNA and DNA were co-extracted from about 19-30 mg of unsorted bulk tissue. cDNA specific to TCR beta was made from around 450 ng of total RNA, with a constant-region primer employed for priming. Three-round nested multiplex PCR performed with slightly modified ARM-PCR produced the TCR beta libraries. Running nine to ten cycles apiece, the first two PCR rounds relied on TRBV1-TRBV30 forward primers together with a C-beta reverse primer. TCRdb processed the multiplex PCR reads anew with MiXCR; each CDR3 protein has one entry. The sample yields roughly 100,000 distinct CDR3 sequences, around 71% seen once. For this clonotype: The junction departs from the called germline gene at one end, perhaps through a read error.

From germline, CDR1 is SGHAT and CDR2 FQNNGV. The CDR3 has 19 residues. The sample consisted of liver tumor tissue from sampling region 2. The sample's subset: tumor region T2, inferior pole. This rearrangement joins TRBV11-2 to TRBJ1-3; 9 bases fit TRBD1. The receptor was isolated from a woman between 55 and 75 years old with primary liver carcinoma and hepatitis B virus infection. The CDR3 coding sequence is TGTGTCAGCAACTCACGCCCGGACAGGGGATCGTACTCTGGAAACACCATATATTTT. Its translation is CVSNSRPDRGSYSGNTIYF.